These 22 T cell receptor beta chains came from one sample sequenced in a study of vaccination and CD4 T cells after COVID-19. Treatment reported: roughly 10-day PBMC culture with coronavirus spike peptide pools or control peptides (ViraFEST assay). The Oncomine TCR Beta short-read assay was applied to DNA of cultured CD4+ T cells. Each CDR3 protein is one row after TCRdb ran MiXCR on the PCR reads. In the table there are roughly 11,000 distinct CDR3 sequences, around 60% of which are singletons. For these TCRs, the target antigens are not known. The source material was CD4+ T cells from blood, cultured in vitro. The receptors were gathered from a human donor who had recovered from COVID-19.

DNA of the CDR3: TGTGCCAGCAGTACGGGAGTCGGGACTGAAGCTTTCTTT. It encodes CASSTGVGTEAFF. The chain is built from TRBV6-4 and TRBJ1-1; D is undetermined. CDR3 length equals 13 residues. Per the germline V gene, CDR1 is MRHNA and CDR2 is SNTAGT. The germline V and J ends were trimmed by 5 bases and 5 bases, with 12 bases remaining between them.

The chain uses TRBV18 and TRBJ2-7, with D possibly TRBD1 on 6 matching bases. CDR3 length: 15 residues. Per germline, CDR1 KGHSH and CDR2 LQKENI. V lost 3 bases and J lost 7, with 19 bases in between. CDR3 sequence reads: CASSPNQQGLREQYF. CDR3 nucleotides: TGTGCCAGCTCACCGAATCAACAGGGTTTAAGGGAGCAGTACTTC. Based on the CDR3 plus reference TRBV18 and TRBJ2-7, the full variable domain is NAGVMQNPRHLVRRRGQEARLRCSPMKGHSHVYWYRQLPEEGLKFMVYLQKENIIDESGMPKERFSAEFPKEGPSILRIQQVVRGDSAAYFCASSPNQQGLREQYFGPGTRLTVT.

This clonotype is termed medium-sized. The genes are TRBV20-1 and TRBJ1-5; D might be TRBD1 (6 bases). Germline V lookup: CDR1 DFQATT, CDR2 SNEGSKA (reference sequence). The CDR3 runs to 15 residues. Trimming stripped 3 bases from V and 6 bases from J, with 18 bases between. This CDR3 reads CSARREAGVIQPQHF. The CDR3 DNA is TGCAGTGCTAGGAGGGAGGCAGGGGTCATTCAGCCCCAGCATTTT.

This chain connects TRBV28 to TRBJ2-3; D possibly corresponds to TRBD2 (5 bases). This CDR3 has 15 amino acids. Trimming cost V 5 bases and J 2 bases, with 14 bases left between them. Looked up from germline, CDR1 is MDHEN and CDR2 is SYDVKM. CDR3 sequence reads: CASSPGSGYTDTQYF. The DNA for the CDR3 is TGTGCCAGCAGTCCGGGGAGCGGATACACAGATACGCAGTATTTT.

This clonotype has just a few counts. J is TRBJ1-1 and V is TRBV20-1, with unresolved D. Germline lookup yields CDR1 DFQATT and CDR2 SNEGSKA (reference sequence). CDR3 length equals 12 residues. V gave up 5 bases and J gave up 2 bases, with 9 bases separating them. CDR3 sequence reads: CSAVSGNTEAFF. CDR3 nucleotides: TGCAGTGCTGTCTCAGGAAACACTGAAGCTTTCTTT.

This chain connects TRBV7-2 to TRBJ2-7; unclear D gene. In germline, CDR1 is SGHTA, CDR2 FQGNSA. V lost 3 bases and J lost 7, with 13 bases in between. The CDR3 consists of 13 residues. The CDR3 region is CASSFADPGEQYF. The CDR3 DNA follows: TGTGCCAGCAGCTTCGCCGACCCCGGGGAGCAGTACTTC.

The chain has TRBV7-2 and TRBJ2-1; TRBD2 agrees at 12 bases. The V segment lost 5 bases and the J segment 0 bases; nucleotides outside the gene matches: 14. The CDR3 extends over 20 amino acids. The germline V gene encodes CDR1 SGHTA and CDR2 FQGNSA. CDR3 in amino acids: CASSLRASGRAKSSYNEQFF. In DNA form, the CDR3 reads TGTGCCAGCAGCCTAAGGGCTAGCGGGAGGGCCAAGAGCTCCTACAATGAGCAGTTCTTC.

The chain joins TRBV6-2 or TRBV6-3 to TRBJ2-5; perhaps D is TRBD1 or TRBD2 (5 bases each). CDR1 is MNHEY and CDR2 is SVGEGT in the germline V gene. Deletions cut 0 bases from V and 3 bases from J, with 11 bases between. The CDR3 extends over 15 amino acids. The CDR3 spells CASSYSGREKETQYF. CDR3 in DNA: TGTGCCAGCAGTTACTCCGGCAGGGAGAAAGAGACCCAGTACTTC.

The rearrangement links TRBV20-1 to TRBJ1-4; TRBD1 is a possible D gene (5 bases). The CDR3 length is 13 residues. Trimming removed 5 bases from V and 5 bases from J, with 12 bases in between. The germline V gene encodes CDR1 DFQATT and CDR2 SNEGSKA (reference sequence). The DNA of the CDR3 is TGCAGTGCTTCCCTCGGGGCGAATGAAAAACTGTTTTTT. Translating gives CSASLGANEKLFF.

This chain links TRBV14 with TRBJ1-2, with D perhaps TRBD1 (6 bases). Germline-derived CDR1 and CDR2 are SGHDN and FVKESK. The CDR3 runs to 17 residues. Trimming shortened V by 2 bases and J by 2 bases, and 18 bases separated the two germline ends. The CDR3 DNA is TGTGCCAGCAGCCAACTCCTGGGGGGGGCCCACAACTATGGCTACACCTTC. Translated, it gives CASSQLLGGAHNYGYTF.

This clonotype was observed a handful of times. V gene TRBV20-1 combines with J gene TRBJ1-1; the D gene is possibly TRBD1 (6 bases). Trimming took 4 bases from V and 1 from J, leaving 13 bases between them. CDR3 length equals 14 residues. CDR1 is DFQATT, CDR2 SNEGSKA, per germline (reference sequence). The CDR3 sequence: CSAKWGARNTEAFF. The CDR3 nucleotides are TGCAGTGCTAAGTGGGGGGCCCGGAACACTGAAGCTTTCTTT.

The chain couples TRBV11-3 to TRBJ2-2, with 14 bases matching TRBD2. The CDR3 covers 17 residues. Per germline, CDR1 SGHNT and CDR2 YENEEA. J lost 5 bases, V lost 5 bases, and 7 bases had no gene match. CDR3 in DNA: TGTGCCAGCAGCCCCGCGACTAGCGGGAGGGCAACCGGGGAGCTGTTTTTT. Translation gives CASSPATSGRATGELFF.

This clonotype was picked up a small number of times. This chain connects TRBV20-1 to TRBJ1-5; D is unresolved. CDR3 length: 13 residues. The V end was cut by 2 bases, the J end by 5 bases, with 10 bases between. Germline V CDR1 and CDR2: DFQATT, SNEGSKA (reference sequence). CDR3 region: CSARIGEDQPQHF. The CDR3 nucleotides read TGCAGTGCTAGAATCGGGGAGGATCAGCCCCAGCATTTT.

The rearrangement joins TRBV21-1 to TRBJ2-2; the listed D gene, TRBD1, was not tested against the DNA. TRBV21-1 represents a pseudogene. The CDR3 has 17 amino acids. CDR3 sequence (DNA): TGTGCCAGCAGCAACCCCTACAGGGCGAGGAACACCGGGGAGCTGTTTTTT. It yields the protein CASSNPYRARNTGELFF.

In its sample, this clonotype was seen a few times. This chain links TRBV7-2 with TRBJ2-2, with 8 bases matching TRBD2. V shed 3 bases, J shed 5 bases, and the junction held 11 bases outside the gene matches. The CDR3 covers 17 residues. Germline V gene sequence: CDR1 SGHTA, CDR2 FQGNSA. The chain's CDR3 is CASSFHAGASGTGELFF. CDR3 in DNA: TGTGCCAGCAGCTTTCATGCGGGAGCTAGCGGGACCGGGGAGCTGTTTTTT.

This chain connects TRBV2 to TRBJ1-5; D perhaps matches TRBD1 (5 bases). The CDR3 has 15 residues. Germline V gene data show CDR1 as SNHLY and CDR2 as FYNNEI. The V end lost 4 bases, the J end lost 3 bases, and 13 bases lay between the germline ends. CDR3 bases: TGTGCCAGCAGTGGGGGGGTAGGGAACAATCAGCCCCAGCATTTT. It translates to CASSGGVGNNQPQHF.

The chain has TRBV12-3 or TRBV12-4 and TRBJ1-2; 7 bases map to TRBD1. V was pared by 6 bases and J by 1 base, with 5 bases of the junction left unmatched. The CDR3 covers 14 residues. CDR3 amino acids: CASSTGVLNYGYTF. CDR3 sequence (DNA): TGTGCCAGCAGCACAGGGGTGCTTAACTATGGCTACACCTTC.

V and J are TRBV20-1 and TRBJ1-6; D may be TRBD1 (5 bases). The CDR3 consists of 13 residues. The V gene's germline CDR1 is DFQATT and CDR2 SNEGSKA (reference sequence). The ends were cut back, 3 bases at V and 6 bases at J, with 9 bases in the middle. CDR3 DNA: TGCAGTGCTAGTACAGGCCCTAATTCACCCCTCCACTTT. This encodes CSASTGPNSPLHF.

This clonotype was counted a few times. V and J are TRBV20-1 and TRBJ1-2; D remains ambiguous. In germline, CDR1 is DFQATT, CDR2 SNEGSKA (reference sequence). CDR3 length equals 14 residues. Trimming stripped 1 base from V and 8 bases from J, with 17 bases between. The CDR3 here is CSARVSGTFEGYTF. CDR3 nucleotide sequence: TGCAGTGCTAGAGTTTCAGGAACCTTTGAGGGCTACACCTTC.

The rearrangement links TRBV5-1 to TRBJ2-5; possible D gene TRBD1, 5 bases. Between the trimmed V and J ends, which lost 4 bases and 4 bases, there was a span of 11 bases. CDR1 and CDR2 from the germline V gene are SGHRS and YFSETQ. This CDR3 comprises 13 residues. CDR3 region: CASSLQDRETQYF. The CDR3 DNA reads TGCGCCAGCAGCCTACAGGATCGAGAGACCCAGTACTTC.

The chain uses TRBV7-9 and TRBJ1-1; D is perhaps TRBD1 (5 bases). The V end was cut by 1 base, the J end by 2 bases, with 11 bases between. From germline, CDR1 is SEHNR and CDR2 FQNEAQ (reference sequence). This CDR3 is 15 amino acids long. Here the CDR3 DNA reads TGTGCCAGCAGCTTAGAAGGGGCAGCAAACACTGAAGCTTTCTTT. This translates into CASSLEGAANTEAFF. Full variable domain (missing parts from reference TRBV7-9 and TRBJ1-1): DTGVSQNPRHKITKRGQNVTFRCDPISEHNRLYWYRQTLGQGPEFLTYFQNEAQLEKSRLLSDRFSAERPKGSFSTLEIQRTEQGDSAMYLCASSLEGAANTEAFFGQGTRLTVV.

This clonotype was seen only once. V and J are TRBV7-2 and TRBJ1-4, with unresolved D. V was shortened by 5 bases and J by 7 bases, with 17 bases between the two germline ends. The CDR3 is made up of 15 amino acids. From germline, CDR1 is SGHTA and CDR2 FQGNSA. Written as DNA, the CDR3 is TGTGCCAGCAGCCCCCCGAGAGGGCTTGGTGAAAAACTGTTTTTT. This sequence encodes CASSPPRGLGEKLFF.